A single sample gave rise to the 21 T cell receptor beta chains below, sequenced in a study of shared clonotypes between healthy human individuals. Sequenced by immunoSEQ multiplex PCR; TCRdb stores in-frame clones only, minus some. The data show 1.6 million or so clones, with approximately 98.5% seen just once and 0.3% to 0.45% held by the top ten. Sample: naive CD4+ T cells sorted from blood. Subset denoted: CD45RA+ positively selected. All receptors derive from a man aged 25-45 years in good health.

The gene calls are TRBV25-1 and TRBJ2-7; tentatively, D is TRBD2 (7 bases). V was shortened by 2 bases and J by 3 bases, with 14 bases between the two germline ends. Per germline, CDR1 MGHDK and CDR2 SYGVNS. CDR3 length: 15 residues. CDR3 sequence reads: CASSEVGGRDYEQYF. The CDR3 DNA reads TGTGCCAGCAGTGAAGTGGGGGGGCGAGACTACGAGCAGTACTTC.

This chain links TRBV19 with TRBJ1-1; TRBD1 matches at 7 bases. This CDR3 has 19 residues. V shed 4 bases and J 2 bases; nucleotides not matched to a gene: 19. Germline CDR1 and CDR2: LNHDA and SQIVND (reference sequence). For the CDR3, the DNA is TGTGCCAGTAGTACATCCCCTCTGGCAGGGGGTCCCATAAACACTGAAGCTTTCTTT. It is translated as CASSTSPLAGGPINTEAFF.

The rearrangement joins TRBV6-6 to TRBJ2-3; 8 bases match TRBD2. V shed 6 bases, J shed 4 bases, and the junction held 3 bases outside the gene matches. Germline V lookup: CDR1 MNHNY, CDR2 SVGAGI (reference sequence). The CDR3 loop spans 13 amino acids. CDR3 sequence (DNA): TGTGCCAGCAGCCTCGGGGGGGCAGATACGCAGTATTTT. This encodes CASSLGGADTQYF.

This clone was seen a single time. In nucleotides, the CDR3 is TGTGCCAGCAGTTATGGTTTTAGGTACGAGCAGTACTTC. Its translation: CASSYGFRYEQYF. The rearrangement uses TRBV6-5 and TRBJ2-7; D is unclear. The length of the CDR3 is 13 residues. V was cut by 3 bases and J by 4 bases, with 10 bases left in between. Per the germline V gene, CDR1 is MNHEY and CDR2 is SVGAGI.

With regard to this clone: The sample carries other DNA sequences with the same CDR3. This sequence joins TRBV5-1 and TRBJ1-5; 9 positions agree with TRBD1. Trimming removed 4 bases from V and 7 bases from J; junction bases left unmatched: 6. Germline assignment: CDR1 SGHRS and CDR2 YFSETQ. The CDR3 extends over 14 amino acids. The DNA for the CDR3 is TGCGCCAGCAGCCCCGGACAGGGGAACCAGCCCCAGCATTTT. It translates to CASSPGQGNQPQHF.

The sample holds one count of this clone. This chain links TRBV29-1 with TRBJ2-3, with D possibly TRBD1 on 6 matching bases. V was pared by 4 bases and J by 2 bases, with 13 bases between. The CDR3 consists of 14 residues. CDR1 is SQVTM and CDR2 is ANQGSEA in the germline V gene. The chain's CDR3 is CSVAIRGNTDTQYF. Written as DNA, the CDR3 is TGCAGCGTTGCCATCAGGGGCAACACAGATACGCAGTATTTT.

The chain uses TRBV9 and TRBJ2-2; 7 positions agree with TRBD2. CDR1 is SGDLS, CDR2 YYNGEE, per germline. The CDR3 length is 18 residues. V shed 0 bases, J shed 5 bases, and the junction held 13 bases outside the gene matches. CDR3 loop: CASSVDWAGEGWTGELFF. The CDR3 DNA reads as TGTGCCAGCAGCGTAGATTGGGCGGGAGAAGGTTGGACCGGGGAGCTGTTTTTT.

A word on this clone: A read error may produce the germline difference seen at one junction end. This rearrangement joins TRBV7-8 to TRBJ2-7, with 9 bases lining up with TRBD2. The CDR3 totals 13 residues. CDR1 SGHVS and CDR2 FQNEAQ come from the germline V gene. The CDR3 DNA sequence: TGTGCCAGCAGCCTCCGGGGGATGCGGGAGGGCAGCTTC. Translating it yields CASSLRGMREGSF. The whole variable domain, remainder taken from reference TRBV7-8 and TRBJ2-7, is GAGVSQSPRYKVAKRGQDVALRCDPISGHVSLFWYQQALGQGPEFLTYFQNEAQLDKSGLPSDRFFAERPEGSVSTLKIQRTQQEDSAVYLCASSLRGMREGSFGPGTRLTVT.

CDR3 loop: CASCPTAGGEAFF. The CDR3 region has the DNA TGTGCCAGCTGCCCCACGGCGGGAGGCGAAGCTTTCTTT. V and J are TRBV25-1 and TRBJ1-1, with D unclear. Germline CDR1 MGHDK, CDR2 SYGVNS. This CDR3 region has 13 residues. Trimming cost V 8 bases and J 8 bases, with 18 bases left between them.

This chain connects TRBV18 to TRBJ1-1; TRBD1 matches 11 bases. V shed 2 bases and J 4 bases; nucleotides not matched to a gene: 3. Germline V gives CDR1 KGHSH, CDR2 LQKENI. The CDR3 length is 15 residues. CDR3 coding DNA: TGTGCCAGCTCACCAATAGGACAGGGGGCCACTGAAGCTTTCTTT. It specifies CASSPIGQGATEAFF. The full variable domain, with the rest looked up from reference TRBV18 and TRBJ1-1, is NAGVMQNPRHLVRRRGQEARLRCSPMKGHSHVYWYRQLPEEGLKFMVYLQKENIIDESGMPKERFSAEFPKEGPSILRIQQVVRGDSAAYFCASSPIGQGATEAFFGQGTRLTVV.

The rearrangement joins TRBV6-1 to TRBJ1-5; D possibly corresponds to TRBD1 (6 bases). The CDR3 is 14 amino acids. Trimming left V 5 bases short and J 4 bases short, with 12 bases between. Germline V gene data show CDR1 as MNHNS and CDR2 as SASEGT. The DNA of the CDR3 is TGTGCCAGCAGTCGGGGGCCGCGTAATCAGCCCCAGCATTTT. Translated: CASSRGPRNQPQHF.

The CDR3 sequence: CASSSHLGEETQYF. Here the CDR3 DNA reads TGTGCCAGCAGTTCTCATCTAGGTGAGGAGACCCAGTACTTC. This chain joins TRBV28 and TRBJ2-5; D is uncertain. Germline CDR1 and CDR2: MDHEN and SYDVKM. The CDR3 contains 14 residues. The V end lost 4 bases, the J end lost 5 bases, and 14 bases lay between the germline ends.

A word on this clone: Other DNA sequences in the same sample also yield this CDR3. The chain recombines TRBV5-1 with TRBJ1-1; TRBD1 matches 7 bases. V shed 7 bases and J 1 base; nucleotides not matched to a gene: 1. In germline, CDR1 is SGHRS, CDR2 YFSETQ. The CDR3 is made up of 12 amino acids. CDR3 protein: CASRQGNTEAFF. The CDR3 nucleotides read TGCGCCAGCCGACAGGGGAACACTGAAGCTTTCTTT.

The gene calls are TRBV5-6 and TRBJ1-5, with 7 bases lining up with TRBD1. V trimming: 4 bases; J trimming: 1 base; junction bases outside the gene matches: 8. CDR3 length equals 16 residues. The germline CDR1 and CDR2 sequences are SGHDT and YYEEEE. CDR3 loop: CASSLNRGSSNQPQHF. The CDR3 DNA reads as TGTGCCAGCAGCCTGAACAGGGGTTCCAGCAATCAGCCCCAGCATTTT.

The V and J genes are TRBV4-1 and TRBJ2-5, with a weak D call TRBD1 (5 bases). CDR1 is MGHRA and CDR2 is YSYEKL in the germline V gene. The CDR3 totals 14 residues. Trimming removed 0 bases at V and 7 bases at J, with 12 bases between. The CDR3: CASSQEGTQGTQYF. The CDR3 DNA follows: TGCGCCAGCAGCCAAGAAGGCACGCAGGGGACCCAGTACTTC.

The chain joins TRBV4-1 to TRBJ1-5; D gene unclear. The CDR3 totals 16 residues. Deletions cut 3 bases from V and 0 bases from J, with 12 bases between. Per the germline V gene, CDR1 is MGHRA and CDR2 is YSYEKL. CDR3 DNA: TGCGCCAGCAGCCACGCCACCCTACCTAGCAATCAGCCCCAGCATTTT. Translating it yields CASSHATLPSNQPQHF.

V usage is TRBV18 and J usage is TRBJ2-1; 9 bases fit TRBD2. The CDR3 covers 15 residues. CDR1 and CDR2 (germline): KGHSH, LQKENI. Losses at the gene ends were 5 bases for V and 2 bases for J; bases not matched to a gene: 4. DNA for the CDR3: TGTGCCAGCTCAAGCCTAGCGGGAACCTACAATGAGCAGTTCTTC. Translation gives CASSSLAGTYNEQFF.

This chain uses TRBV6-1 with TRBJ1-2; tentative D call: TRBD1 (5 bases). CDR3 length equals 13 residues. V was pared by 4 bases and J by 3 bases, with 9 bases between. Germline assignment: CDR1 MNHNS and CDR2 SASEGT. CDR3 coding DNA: TGTGCCAGCAGTGCACAGGTTCACTATGGCTACACCTTC. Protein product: CASSAQVHYGYTF.

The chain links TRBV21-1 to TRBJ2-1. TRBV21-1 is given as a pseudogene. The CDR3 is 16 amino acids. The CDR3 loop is CASSKFMGKVLNEQFF. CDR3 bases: TGTGCCAGCAGCAAGTTTATGGGAAAGGTGTTGAATGAGCAGTTCTTC.

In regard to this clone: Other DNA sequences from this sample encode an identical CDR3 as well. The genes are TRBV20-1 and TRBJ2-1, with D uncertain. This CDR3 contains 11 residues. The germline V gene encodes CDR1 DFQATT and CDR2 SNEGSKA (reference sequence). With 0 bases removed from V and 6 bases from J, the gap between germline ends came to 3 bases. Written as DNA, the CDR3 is TGCAGTGCTAGAGAAGCCAATGAGCAGTTCTTC. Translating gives CSAREANEQFF.

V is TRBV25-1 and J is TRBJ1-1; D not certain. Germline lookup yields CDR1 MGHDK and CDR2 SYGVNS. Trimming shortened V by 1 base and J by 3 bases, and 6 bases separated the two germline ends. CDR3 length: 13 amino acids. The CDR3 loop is CASSEFGYTEAFF. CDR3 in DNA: TGTGCCAGCAGTGAATTCGGGTACACTGAAGCTTTCTTT. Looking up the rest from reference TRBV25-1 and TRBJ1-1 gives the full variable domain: EADIYQTPRYLVIGTGKKITLECSQTMGHDKMYWYQQDPGMELHLIHYSYGVNSTEKGDLSSESTVSRIRTEHFPLTLESARPSHTSQYLCASSEFGYTEAFFGQGTRLTVV.